The 9 T cell receptor beta chains below all came from one sample that was sequenced in a study of cytomegalovirus exposure and HLA in healthy donors. A multiplex PCR was run with 60 Vbeta primers and 13 Jbeta primers. Measured with immunoSEQ multiplex PCR; TCRdb has only the in-frame clones, and not every one. The table records approximately 160,000 clones, 75% to 90% of them present only once. Sample: PBMCs. The origin of the receptors is a man aged 45-65 years in good health and CMV-seropositive.

This clone has a single count. V gene TRBV6-5 combines with J gene TRBJ2-2, with 8 bases identical to TRBD2. This CDR3 is 15 amino acids long. Germline trimming cut 6 bases from V and 0 bases from J; bases unmatched to any gene: 3. Germline CDR1 reads MNHEY; CDR2 reads SVGAGI. CDR3 in DNA: TGTGCCAGCAGATACGGGGGGGCGAACACCGGGGAGCTGTTTTTT. The encoded protein is CASRYGGANTGELFF.

This clone has more than one count but fewer than ten. The chain has TRBV19 and TRBJ1-2, with D perhaps TRBD1 (5 bases). CDR1 and CDR2 (germline): LNHDA, SQIVND (reference sequence). V was pared by 5 bases and J by 4 bases, with 17 bases between. The CDR3 runs 15 residues. CDR3: CASSLPLEGIYGYTF. The DNA of the CDR3 is TGTGCCAGTAGTCTCCCTCTGGAGGGGATCTATGGCTACACCTTC.

This rearrangement joins TRBV15 to TRBJ2-1; 9 bases fit TRBD2. CDR1 LNHNV and CDR2 YYDKDF come from the germline V gene (reference sequence). V was clipped by 4 bases and J by 3 bases; unmatched bases: 7. The CDR3 has 16 amino acids. The chain's CDR3 is CATSTLSGGYYNEQFF. The CDR3 DNA reads TGTGCCACCAGCACCCTTAGCGGGGGTTACTACAATGAGCAGTTCTTC.

The chain joins TRBV27 to TRBJ1-1, with a tentative D call TRBD1 (5 bases). The CDR3 runs 16 residues. The V end was cut by 5 bases, the J end by 6 bases, with 22 bases between. Germline CDR1 MNHEY, CDR2 SMNVEV (reference sequence). CDR3 bases: TGTGCCAGCAGTGGCCGACAGACAATAATGATATCTGAAGCTTTCTTT. Protein product: CASSGRQTIMISEAFF.

This chain uses TRBV18 with TRBJ1-3; no reliable D call. CDR3 length equals 14 residues. V shed 6 bases and J shed 2 bases, with 11 bases lying between them. Germline V lookup: CDR1 KGHSH, CDR2 LQKENI. CDR3 protein: CASSPGIAGNTIYF. DNA for the CDR3: TGTGCCAGCTCTCCGGGAATTGCTGGAAACACCATATATTTT.

The V call is TRBV29-1, the J call TRBJ2-2, with a weak D call TRBD2 (6 bases). The CDR3 totals 15 residues. V gave up 4 bases and J gave up 5 bases, with 17 bases separating them. The germline V gene encodes CDR1 SQVTM and CDR2 ANQGSEA. Written as DNA, the CDR3 is TGCAGCGTTGTGCTTCGGGGAGGAGGAACCGGGGAGCTGTTTTTT. Its translation: CSVVLRGGGTGELFF.

This clone was seen more than once but under ten times. This sequence joins TRBV5-1 and TRBJ1-1; D might be TRBD1 (5 bases). The ends were cut back, 2 bases at V and 2 bases at J, with 10 bases in the middle. CDR1 is SGHRS and CDR2 is YFSETQ in the germline V gene. This CDR3 is 14 amino acids long. The CDR3 here is CASSLTGDNTEAFF. As DNA, the CDR3 is TGCGCCAGCAGCTTAACAGGAGACAACACTGAAGCTTTCTTT.

The V call is TRBV4-1, the J call TRBJ1-4; 8 bases are a match to TRBD1. Germline V gives CDR1 MGHRA, CDR2 YSYEKL. Trimming took 9 bases from V and 7 from J; bases not matched to a gene: 13. The CDR3 has 15 amino acids. The CDR3: CASSGQGVYVEKLFF. The CDR3 DNA reads TGCGCCAGTTCAGGACAGGGTGTATACGTTGAAAAACTGTTTTTT.

This chain links TRBV5-8 with TRBJ2-6; 7 bases match TRBD1. Looked up from germline, CDR1 is SGHTS and CDR2 is YDEGEE. This CDR3 spans 16 amino acids. V lost 2 bases to trimming and J lost 0 bases; unmatched junction nucleotides: 2. For the CDR3, the DNA is TGTGCCAGCAGCTTTAGACAGGGCTCTGGGGCCAACGTCCTGACTTTC. This codes for CASSFRQGSGANVLTF.